These 17 T cell receptor beta chains came from one sample sequenced in a study of blood T cell repertoires in COVID-19. Generated by immunoSEQ multiplex PCR, the TCRdb table keeps only in-frame clones and is missing some. The repertoire holds more than 85,000 clones, approximately 85% seen once, with 16% in the top ten. The sample taken for sequencing was peripheral blood. The receptors derive from a woman aged 55-69 years with acute or convalescent COVID-19.

This clone was found once. J is TRBJ1-1 and V is TRBV7-6; D unresolved. V gave up 2 bases and J gave up 1 base, with 8 bases separating them. In germline, CDR1 is SGHVS, CDR2 FNYEAQ. The CDR3 length is 14 residues. The CDR3 is CASSLSAGNTEAFF. The CDR3 DNA is TGTGCCAGCAGCTTAAGTGCGGGGAACACTGAAGCTTTCTTT.

CDR3 bases: TGTGCCAGCAGTGAAACTCCCCGGGTGGCGCAGTACTTC. Translated, it gives CASSETPRVAQYF. V usage is TRBV6-1 and J usage is TRBJ2-7; D is ambiguous. CDR1 is MNHNS and CDR2 is SASEGT in the germline V gene. The CDR3 covers 13 residues. Trimming took 2 bases from V and 9 from J, leaving 14 bases between them.

This clone was observed a single time. This chain connects TRBV18 to TRBJ1-6; D call uncertain. V dropped 7 bases and J dropped 8 bases, with 9 bases sitting between them. CDR3 length equals 12 residues. Germline V gene lookup returns CDR1 KGHSH and CDR2 LQKENI. The CDR3 DNA is TGTGCCAGCTGCCTATTTGATTCACCCCTCCACTTT. Amino acid sequence: CASCLFDSPLHF.

The genes are TRBV9 and TRBJ1-4; 12 bases are a match to TRBD1. Germline V gene data show CDR1 as SGDLS and CDR2 as YYNGEE. The CDR3 is made up of 19 amino acids. With 4 bases clipped from V and 0 bases from J, the junction kept 10 bases outside the gene matches. CDR3 DNA: TGTGCCAGCAGCTCCGGGACAGGGGGCTTCCTAGCAACTAATGAAAAACTGTTTTTT. It is translated as CASSSGTGGFLATNEKLFF.

This chain joins TRBV6-2 or TRBV6-3 and TRBJ1-6, with a weak D call TRBD1 (6 bases). V was cut by 2 bases and J by 9 bases, with 17 bases left in between. Per germline, CDR1 MNHEY and CDR2 SVGEGT. CDR3 size: 16 residues. The CDR3 protein is CASSYGHAGVFSPLHF. CDR3 bases: TGTGCCAGCAGTTACGGCCACGCAGGGGTCTTTTCACCCCTCCACTTT.

This clone was seen a single time. The chain couples TRBV4-3 to TRBJ2-5; D unresolved. The CDR3 runs to 14 residues. V was clipped by 4 bases and J by 3 bases, with 12 bases between them. Germline V gene sequence: CDR1 LGHNA, CDR2 YSLEER. Written as DNA, the CDR3 is TGCGCCAGCAGCCCAAGCGCTGCCGAAGAGACCCAGTACTTC. Its translation: CASSPSAAEETQYF.

This clone appeared a single time. The chain links TRBV29-1 to TRBJ2-7, with a weak D call TRBD1 (5 bases). This CDR3 contains 14 residues. Germline assignment: CDR1 SQVTM and CDR2 ANQGSEA. V was clipped by 4 bases and J by 3 bases, with 16 bases between them. The CDR3 reads CSVVMTVGLYEQYF. The CDR3 bases are TGCAGCGTTGTTATGACAGTGGGGCTCTACGAGCAGTACTTC.

This clone was observed once. The chain has TRBV5-1 and TRBJ2-1, with TRBD1 as a possible D gene (6 bases). Germline CDR1 and CDR2: SGHRS and YFSETQ. V was pared by 2 bases and J by 6 bases, with 9 bases between. The CDR3 sequence is 13 residues long. The CDR3 here is CASSLQGPNEQFF. The CDR3 DNA sequence: TGCGCCAGCAGCTTACAGGGTCCCAATGAGCAGTTCTTC.

Only one count was recorded for this clone. V and J are TRBV6-5 and TRBJ1-3; D is unclear. The CDR3 is 16 amino acids. Germline lookup yields CDR1 MNHEY and CDR2 SVGAGI. V shed 3 bases and J shed 0 bases, with 12 bases lying between them. The CDR3 is CASSYSLGASGNTIYF. CDR3 DNA sequence: TGTGCCAGCAGTTATTCCCTGGGCGCCTCTGGAAACACCATATATTTT.

The chain links TRBV9 to TRBJ2-7, with D tentatively TRBD2 (5 bases). The germline V and J ends were trimmed by 3 bases and 2 bases, with 18 bases remaining between them. Looked up from germline, CDR1 is SGDLS and CDR2 is YYNGEE. The CDR3 extends over 16 amino acids. The CDR3 here is CASSAPEAVTPYEQYF. The CDR3 nucleotides read TGTGCCAGCAGCGCCCCGGAGGCAGTTACACCCTACGAGCAGTACTTC.

Written as DNA, the CDR3 is TGTGCCAGAAGCTCCGATTACATGAACACTGAAGCTTTCTTT. Amino acid sequence: CARSSDYMNTEAFF. The rearrangement links TRBV5-3 to TRBJ1-1; D unclear. TRBV5-3 belongs to the ORF category, with a function that is uncertain. CDR3 size: 14 residues. V was cut by 3 bases and J by 0 bases, with 9 bases left in between.

This sequence joins TRBV7-2 and TRBJ2-5; 10 nucleotides align to TRBD2. The germline gives CDR1 SGHTA, CDR2 FQGNSA. V trimming: 2 bases; J trimming: 4 bases; junction bases outside the gene matches: 7. This CDR3 is 16 amino acids long. CDR3 loop: CASSLMVAGGGETQYF. CDR3 coding DNA: TGTGCCAGCAGCTTAATGGTAGCGGGGGGCGGAGAGACCCAGTACTTC.

The genes are TRBV30 and TRBJ1-4; unclear D gene. V gave up 2 bases and J gave up 4 bases, with 11 bases separating them. The CDR3 spans 14 residues. The V gene's germline CDR1 is GTSNPN and CDR2 SVGIG (reference sequence). The CDR3 region has the DNA TGTGCCTGGAGTCCGCCGGGGTTTAATGAAAAACTGTTTTTT. It yields the protein CAWSPPGFNEKLFF.

The chain combines TRBV3-1 (or the pseudogene TRBV3-2) with TRBJ2-3; 8 positions match TRBD2. The CDR3 length is 16 residues. CDR1 is LGHDT and CDR2 is YNNKEL in the germline V gene (reference sequence). The junction had 8 bases not matched to a gene; V was cut back by 0 bases and J by 6 bases. The CDR3 spells CASSQDTPGGVDTQYF. The CDR3 DNA follows: TGTGCCAGCAGCCAAGATACCCCGGGGGGGGTTGATACGCAGTATTTT.

The chain links TRBV11-2 to TRBJ1-1, with D unclear. The germline V gene encodes CDR1 SGHAT and CDR2 FQNNGV. The length of the CDR3 is 18 residues. V lost 4 bases and J 7 bases, leaving 28 bases between the germline ends. CDR3 coding DNA: TGTGCCAGCAGCTCCCTCAAGCGTGGATCATCGGGTTTTAATGAAGCTTTCTTT. As protein: CASSSLKRGSSGFNEAFF.

V and J are TRBV5-8 and TRBJ1-5; D is possibly TRBD1 (5 bases). The CDR3 consists of 16 residues. Per the germline V gene, CDR1 is SGHTS and CDR2 is YDEGEE. Trimming removed 4 bases at V and 2 bases at J, with 16 bases between. The CDR3 region is CASSPFLTGGNQPQHF. The CDR3 DNA reads TGTGCCAGCAGCCCGTTTCTCACGGGGGGCAATCAGCCCCAGCATTTT.

This clone was seen more than once but under ten times. The chain has TRBV27 and TRBJ2-3, with unresolved D. Trimming removed 5 bases from V and 0 bases from J, with 6 bases in between. The length of the CDR3 is 13 residues. Germline CDR1 and CDR2: MNHEY and SMNVEV (reference sequence). DNA for the CDR3: TGTGCCAGCAGTCACAGCAGCACAGATACGCAGTATTTT. It translates to CASSHSSTDTQYF.